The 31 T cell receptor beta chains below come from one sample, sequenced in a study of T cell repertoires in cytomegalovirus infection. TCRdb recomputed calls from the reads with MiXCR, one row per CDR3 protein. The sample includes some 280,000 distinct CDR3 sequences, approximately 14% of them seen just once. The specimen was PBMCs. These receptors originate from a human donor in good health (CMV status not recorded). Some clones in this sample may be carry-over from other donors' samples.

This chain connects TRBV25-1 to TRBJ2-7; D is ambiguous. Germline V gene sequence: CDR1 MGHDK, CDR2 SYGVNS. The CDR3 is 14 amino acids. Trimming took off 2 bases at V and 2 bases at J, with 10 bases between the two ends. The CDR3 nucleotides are TGTGCCAGCAGTGAAAGGTCTGGGGCCTACGAGCAGTACTTC. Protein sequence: CASSERSGAYEQYF.

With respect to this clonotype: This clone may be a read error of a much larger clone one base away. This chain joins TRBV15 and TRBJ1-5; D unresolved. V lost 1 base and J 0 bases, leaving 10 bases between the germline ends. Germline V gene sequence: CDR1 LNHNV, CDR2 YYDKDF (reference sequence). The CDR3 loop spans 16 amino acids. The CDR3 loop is CATSRGTEYSNQPQHF. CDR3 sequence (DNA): TGTGCCACCAGCAGAGGCACAGAGTATAGCAATCAGCCCCAGCATTTT.

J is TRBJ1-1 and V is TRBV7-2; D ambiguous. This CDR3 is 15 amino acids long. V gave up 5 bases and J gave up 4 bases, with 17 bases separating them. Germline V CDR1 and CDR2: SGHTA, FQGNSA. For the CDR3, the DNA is TGTGCCAGCAGCCAAGCCCAAGTCCTCAGCACTGAAGCTTTCTTT. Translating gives CASSQAQVLSTEAFF.

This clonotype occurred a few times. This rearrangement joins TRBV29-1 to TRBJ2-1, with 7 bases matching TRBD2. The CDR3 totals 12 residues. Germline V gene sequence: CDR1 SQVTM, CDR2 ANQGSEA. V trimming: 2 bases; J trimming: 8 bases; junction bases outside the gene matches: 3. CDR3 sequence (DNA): TGCAGCGTTGAAATACGGGGGGATGAGCAGTTCTTC. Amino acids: CSVEIRGDEQFF.

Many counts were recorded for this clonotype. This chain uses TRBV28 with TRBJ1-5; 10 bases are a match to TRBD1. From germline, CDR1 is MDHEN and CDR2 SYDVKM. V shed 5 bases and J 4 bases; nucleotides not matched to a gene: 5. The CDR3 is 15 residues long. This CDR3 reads CASSTGQGWNQPQHF. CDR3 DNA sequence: TGTGCCAGCAGTACGGGACAGGGGTGGAATCAGCCCCAGCATTTT.

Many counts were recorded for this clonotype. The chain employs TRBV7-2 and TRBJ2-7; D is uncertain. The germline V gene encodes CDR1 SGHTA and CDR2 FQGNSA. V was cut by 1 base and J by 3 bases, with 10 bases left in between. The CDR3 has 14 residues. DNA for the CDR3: TGTGCCAGCAGCTTAGTTCCAGGAGTCTACGAGCAGTACTTC. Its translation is CASSLVPGVYEQYF.

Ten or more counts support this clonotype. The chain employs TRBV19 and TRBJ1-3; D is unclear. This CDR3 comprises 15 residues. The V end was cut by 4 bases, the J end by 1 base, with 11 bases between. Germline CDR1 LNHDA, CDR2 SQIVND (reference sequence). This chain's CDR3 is CASSTLRSSGNTIYF. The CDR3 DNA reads TGTGCCAGTAGTACCCTCAGAAGTTCTGGAAACACCATATATTTT. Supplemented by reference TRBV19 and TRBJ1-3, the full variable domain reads DGGITQSPKYLFRKEGQNVTLSCEQNLNHDAMYWYRQDPGQGLRLIYYSQIVNDFQKGDIAEGYSVSREKKESFPLTVTSAQKNPTAFYLCASSTLRSSGNTIYFGEGSWLTVV.

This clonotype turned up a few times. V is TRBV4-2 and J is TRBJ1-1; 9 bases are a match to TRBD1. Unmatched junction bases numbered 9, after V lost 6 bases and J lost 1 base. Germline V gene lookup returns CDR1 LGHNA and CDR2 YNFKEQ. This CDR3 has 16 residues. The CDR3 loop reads CASSTDRGGRNTEAFF. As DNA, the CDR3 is TGTGCCAGCAGTACAGACAGGGGGGGGCGGAACACTGAAGCTTTCTTT.

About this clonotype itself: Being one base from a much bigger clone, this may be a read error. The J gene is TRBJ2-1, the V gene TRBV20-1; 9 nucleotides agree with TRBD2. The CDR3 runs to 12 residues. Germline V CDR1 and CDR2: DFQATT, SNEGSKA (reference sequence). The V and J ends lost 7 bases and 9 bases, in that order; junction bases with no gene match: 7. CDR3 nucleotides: TGCAGTGAGCTAGCGGGAACGGGTGAGCAGTTCTTC. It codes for CSELAGTGEQFF.

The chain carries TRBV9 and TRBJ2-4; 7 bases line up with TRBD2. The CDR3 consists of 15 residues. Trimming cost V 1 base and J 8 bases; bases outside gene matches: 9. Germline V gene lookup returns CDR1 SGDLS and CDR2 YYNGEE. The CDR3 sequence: CASSVRGAGMDIQYF. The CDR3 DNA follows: TGTGCCAGCAGCGTACGCGGAGCGGGAATGGACATTCAGTACTTC.

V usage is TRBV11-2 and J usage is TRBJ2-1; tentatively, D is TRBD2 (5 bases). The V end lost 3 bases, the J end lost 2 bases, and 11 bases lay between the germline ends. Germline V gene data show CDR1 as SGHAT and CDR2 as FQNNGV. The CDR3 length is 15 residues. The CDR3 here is CASSFTRTPYNEQFF. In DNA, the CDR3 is TGTGCCAGCAGCTTTACTAGGACGCCCTACAATGAGCAGTTCTTC.

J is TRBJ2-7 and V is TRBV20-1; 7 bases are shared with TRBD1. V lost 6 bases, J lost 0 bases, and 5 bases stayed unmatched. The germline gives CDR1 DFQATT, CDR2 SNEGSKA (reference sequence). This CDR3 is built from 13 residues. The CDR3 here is CSAPGGYSYEQYF. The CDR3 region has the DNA TGCAGTGCCCCAGGGGGTTACTCCTACGAGCAGTACTTC.

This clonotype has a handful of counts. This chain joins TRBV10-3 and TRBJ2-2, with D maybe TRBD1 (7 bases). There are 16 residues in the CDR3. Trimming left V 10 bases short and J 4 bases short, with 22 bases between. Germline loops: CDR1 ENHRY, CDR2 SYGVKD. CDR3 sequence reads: CATQGLLTGITGELFF. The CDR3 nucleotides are TGTGCCACCCAGGGACTTCTGACAGGGATCACCGGGGAGCTGTTTTTT.

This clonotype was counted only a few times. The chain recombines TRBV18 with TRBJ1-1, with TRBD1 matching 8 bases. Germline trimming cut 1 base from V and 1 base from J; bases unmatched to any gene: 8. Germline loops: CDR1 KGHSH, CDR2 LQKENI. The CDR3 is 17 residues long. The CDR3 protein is CASSPLFRGPENTEAFF. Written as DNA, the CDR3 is TGTGCCAGCTCACCACTTTTCAGGGGGCCAGAGAACACTGAAGCTTTCTTT.

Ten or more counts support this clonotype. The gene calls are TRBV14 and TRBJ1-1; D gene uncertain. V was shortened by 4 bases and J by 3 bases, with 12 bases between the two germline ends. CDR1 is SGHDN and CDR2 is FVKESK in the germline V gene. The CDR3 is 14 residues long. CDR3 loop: CASSLILGYTEAFF. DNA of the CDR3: TGTGCCAGCAGCCTTATTTTGGGGTACACTGAAGCTTTCTTT.

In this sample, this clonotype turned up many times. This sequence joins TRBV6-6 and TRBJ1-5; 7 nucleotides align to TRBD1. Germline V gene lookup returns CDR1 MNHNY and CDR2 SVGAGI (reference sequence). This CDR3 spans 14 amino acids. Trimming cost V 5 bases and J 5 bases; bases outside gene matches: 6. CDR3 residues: CASSHYRGDQPQHF. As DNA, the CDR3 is TGTGCCAGCAGTCACTACAGGGGCGATCAGCCCCAGCATTTT.

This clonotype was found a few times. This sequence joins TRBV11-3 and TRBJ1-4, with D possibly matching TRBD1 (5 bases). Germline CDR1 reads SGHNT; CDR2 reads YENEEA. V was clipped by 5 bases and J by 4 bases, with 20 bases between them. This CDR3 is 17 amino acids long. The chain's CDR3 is CASSVGSPGPINEKLFF. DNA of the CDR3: TGTGCCAGCAGCGTAGGGTCTCCGGGACCGATTAATGAAAAACTGTTTTTT.

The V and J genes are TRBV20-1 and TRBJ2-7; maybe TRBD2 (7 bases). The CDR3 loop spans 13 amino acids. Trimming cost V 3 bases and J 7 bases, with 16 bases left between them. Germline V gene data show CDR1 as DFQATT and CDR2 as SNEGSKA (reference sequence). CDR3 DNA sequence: TGCAGTGCTAGGGACGGGGGAGGGGGTGAGCAGTACTTC. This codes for CSARDGGGGEQYF.

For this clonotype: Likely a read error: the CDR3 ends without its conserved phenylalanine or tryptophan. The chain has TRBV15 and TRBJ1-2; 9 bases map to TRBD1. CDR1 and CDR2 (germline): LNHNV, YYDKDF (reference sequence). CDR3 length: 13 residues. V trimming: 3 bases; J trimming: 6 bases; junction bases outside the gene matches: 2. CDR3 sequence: CATSRDRGDGYTL. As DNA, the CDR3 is TGTGCCACCAGCAGGGACAGGGGCGATGGCTACACCCTC.

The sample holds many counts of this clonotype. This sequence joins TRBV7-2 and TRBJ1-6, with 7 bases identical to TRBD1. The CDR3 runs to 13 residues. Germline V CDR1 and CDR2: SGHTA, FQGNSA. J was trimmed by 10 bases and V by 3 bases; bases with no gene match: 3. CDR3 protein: CASSFDRVSPLHF. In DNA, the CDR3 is TGTGCCAGCAGCTTTGACAGGGTATCACCCCTCCACTTT.

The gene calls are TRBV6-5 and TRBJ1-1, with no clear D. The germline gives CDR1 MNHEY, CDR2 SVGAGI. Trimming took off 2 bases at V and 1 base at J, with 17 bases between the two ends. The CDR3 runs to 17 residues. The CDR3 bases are TGTGCCAGCAGTTACCTAGACAATGAGTTAAAGAACACTGAAGCTTTCTTT. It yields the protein CASSYLDNELKNTEAFF.

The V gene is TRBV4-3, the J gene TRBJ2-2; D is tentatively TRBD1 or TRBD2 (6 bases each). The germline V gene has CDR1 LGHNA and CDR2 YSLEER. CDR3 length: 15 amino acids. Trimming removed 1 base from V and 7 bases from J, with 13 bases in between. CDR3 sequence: CASSQAGASVGELFF. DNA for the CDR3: TGCGCCAGCAGCCAAGCGGGGGCATCGGTCGGGGAGCTGTTTTTT.

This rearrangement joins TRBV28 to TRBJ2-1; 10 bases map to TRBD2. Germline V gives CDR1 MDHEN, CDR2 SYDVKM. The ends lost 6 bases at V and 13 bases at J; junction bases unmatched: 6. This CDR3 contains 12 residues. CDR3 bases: TGTGCCAGCAGCACCCTAGCGGGAGTACAGTTCTTC. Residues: CASSTLAGVQFF. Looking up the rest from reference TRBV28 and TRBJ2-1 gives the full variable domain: DVKVTQSSRYLVKRTGEKVFLECVQDMDHENMFWYRQDPGLGLRLIYFSYDVKMKEKGDIPEGYSVSREKKERFSLILESASTNQTSMYLCASSTLAGVQFFGPGTRLTVL.

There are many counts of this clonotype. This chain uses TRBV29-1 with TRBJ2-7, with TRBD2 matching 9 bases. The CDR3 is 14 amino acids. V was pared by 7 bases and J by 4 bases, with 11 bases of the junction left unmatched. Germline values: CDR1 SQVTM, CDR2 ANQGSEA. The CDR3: CSADLGAGGYEQYF. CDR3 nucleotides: TGCAGCGCGGACCTGGGCGCGGGAGGGTACGAGCAGTACTTC.

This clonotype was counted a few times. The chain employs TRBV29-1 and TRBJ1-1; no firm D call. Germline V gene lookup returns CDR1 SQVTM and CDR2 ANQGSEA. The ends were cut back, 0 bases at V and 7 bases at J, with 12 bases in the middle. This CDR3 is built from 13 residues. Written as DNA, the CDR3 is TGCAGCGTTGAAGATCTCCTCCCGGTTGAAGCTTTCTTT. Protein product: CSVEDLLPVEAFF. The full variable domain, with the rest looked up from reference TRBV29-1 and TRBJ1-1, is SAVISQKPSRDICQRGTSLTIQCQVDSQVTMMFWYRQQPGQSLTLIATANQGSEATYESGFVIDKFPISRPNLTFSTLTVSNMSPEDSSIYLCSVEDLLPVEAFFGQGTRLTVV.

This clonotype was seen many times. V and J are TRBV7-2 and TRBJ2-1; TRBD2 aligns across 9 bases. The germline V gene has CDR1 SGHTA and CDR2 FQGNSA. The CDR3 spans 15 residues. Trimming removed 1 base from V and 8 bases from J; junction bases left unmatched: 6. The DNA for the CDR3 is TGTGCCAGCAGCTTAGGAAGCGGGAGGCCTGATGAGCAGTTCTTC. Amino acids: CASSLGSGRPDEQFF.

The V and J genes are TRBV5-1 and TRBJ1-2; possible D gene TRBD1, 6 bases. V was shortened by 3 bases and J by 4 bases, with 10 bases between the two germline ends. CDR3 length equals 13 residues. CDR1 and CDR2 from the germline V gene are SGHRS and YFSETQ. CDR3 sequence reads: CASSSGTSYGYTF. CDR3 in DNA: TGCGCCAGCAGCTCCGGGACATCCTATGGCTACACCTTC.

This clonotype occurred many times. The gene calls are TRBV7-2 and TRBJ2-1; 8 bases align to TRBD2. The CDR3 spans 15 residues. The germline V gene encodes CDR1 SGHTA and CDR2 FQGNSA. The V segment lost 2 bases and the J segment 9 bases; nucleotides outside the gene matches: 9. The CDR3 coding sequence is TGTGCCAGCAGCTTATTACGGGGCCGGGGGGGTGAGCAGTTCTTC. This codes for CASSLLRGRGGEQFF.

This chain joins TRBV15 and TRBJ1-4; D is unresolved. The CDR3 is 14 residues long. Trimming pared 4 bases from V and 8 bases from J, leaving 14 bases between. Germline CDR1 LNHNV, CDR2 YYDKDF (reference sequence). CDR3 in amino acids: CATSTGTGWEKLFF. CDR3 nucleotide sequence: TGTGCCACCAGCACTGGCACGGGATGGGAAAAACTGTTTTTT. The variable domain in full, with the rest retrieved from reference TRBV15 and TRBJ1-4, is DAMVIQNPRYQVTQFGKPVTLSCSQTLNHNVMYWYQQKSSQAPKLLFHYYDKDFNNEADTPDNFQSRRPNTSFCFLDIRSPGLGDTAMYLCATSTGTGWEKLFFGSGTQLSVL.

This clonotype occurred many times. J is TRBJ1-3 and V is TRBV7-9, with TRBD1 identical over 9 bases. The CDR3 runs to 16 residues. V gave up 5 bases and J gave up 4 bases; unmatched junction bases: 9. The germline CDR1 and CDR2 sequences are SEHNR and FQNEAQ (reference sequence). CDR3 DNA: TGTGCCAGCAGCCATAGATCGGGACAGGGAGGAAACACCATATATTTT. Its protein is CASSHRSGQGGNTIYF.

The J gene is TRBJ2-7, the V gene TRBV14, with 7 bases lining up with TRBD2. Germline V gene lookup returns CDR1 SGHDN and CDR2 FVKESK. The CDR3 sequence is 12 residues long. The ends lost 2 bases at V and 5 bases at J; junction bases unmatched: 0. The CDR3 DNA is TGTGCCAGCAGCCAAAGCGGGGACGAGCAGTACTTC. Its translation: CASSQSGDEQYF.